These 24 T cell receptor beta chains were all obtained from the same sample, sequenced in a study of lymphopenia after photon versus proton radiotherapy. Only in-frame clones appear in the TCRdb table, and some are missing; sequencing was by immunoSEQ multiplex PCR. The repertoire has 20,000 to 25,000 clones, about 80% of them found once; the top ten carry about 22%. Sequences were derived from peripheral blood, sampled from a patient treated with photon-based radiotherapy. The receptors here all came from a man aged 35-49 years with gastric cancer.

V and J are TRBV7-2 and TRBJ2-7; D is undetermined. The CDR3 contains 13 residues. V was trimmed by 1 base and J by 1 base, leaving 5 bases between them. Germline values: CDR1 SGHTA, CDR2 FQGNSA. Here the CDR3 DNA reads TGTGCCAGCAGCTTAGTAGAATCCTACGAGCAGTACTTC. It yields the protein CASSLVESYEQYF.

V usage is TRBV11-2 and J usage is TRBJ1-4; tentatively, D is TRBD1 (5 bases). This CDR3 spans 15 amino acids. V was pared by 4 bases and J by 6 bases, with 15 bases between. Per germline, CDR1 SGHAT and CDR2 FQNNGV. The chain's CDR3 is CASSSGHVLDEKLFF. For the CDR3, the DNA is TGTGCCAGCAGCTCCGGACACGTATTGGATGAAAAACTGTTTTTT.

This chain connects TRBV18 to TRBJ2-2; D is undetermined. Germline V lookup: CDR1 KGHSH, CDR2 LQKENI. The CDR3 runs 15 residues. Deletions cut 0 bases from V and 0 bases from J, with 5 bases between. CDR3 DNA: TGTGCCAGCTCACCACCCTCCGCGAACACCGGGGAGCTGTTTTTT. This translates into CASSPPSANTGELFF. The whole variable domain, remainder taken from reference TRBV18 and TRBJ2-2, is NAGVMQNPRHLVRRRGQEARLRCSPMKGHSHVYWYRQLPEEGLKFMVYLQKENIIDESGMPKERFSAEFPKEGPSILRIQQVVRGDSAAYFCASSPPSANTGELFFGEGSRLTVL.

As for this clone: Other DNA variants within this sample encode the same CDR3. The V and J genes are TRBV30 and TRBJ2-7, with D unresolved. Germline lookup yields CDR1 GTSNPN and CDR2 SVGIG (reference sequence). Trimming removed 0 bases at V and 1 base at J, with 10 bases between. The CDR3 is 14 residues long. In DNA, the CDR3 is TGTGCCTGGAGTGTACTCGGTGCATCCTACGAGCAGTACTTC. Translation gives CAWSVLGASYEQYF.

The chain links TRBV30 to TRBJ2-3, with D perhaps assigned TRBD1 or TRBD2 (5 bases each). CDR1 and CDR2 from the germline V gene are GTSNPN and SVGIG (reference sequence). This CDR3 region has 12 residues. Trimming pared 8 bases from V and 3 bases from J, leaving 12 bases between. CDR3 residues: CALSGGTDTQYF. DNA for the CDR3: TGTGCCCTTAGTGGGGGAACAGATACGCAGTATTTT.

The rearrangement links TRBV5-1 to TRBJ1-2; possibly TRBD1 for D (6 bases). The CDR3 extends over 16 amino acids. V was trimmed by 0 bases and J by 0 bases, leaving 12 bases between them. The germline V gene encodes CDR1 SGHRS and CDR2 YFSETQ. The DNA for the CDR3 is TGCGCCAGCAGCTTGGGGACAGCGTCATCTAACTATGGCTACACCTTC. This sequence encodes CASSLGTASSNYGYTF.

The chain is built from TRBV30 and TRBJ2-7; D remains unclear. The CDR3 is 11 residues long. Germline V CDR1 and CDR2: GTSNPN, SVGIG (reference sequence). Trimming shortened V by 1 base and J by 8 bases, and 9 bases separated the two germline ends. The CDR3 region is CAWSDVNQQYF. CDR3 in DNA: TGTGCCTGGAGTGATGTGAACCAGCAGTACTTC.

The CDR3 DNA sequence: TGTGCCAGCAGCTTAGTATACAGGGGGCGAGAAAAACTGTTTTTT. This codes for CASSLVYRGREKLFF. This chain uses TRBV7-9 with TRBJ1-4, with 9 bases aligning to TRBD1. Per the germline V gene, CDR1 is SEHNR and CDR2 is FQNEAQ (reference sequence). The CDR3 length is 15 residues. After removal of 1 base from V and 8 bases from J, the junction contained 5 bases not matched to a gene.

This clone has just one count. This chain links TRBV5-6 with TRBJ2-3, with D tentatively TRBD1 (6 bases). CDR3 length: 16 residues. CDR1 SGHDT and CDR2 YYEEEE come from the germline V gene. Trimming took off 0 bases at V and 1 base at J, with 12 bases between the two ends. The CDR3 loop is CASSLGGPSGTDTQYF. The DNA for the CDR3 is TGTGCCAGCAGCTTGGGGGGGCCCTCTGGCACAGATACGCAGTATTTT.

This clone was detected only a few times. This chain uses TRBV10-3 with TRBJ2-5; 7 bases map to TRBD2. The J segment lost 5 bases and the V segment lost 4 bases, leaving 4 bases of the junction unmatched. Germline-derived CDR1 and CDR2 are ENHRY and SYGVKD. This CDR3 spans 13 amino acids. CDR3 nucleotides: TGTGCCATCAGTGTTCGGGGGGAGGAGACCCAGTACTTC. Protein: CAISVRGEETQYF.

This clone was picked up one time. The V call is TRBV5-4, the J call TRBJ1-3; TRBD1 is a possible D gene (5 bases). CDR3 length equals 14 residues. V shed 5 bases and J shed 4 bases, with 13 bases lying between them. Germline V gives CDR1 SGHNT, CDR2 YYREEE (reference sequence). CDR3 bases: TGTGCCAGCAGATCAGGGTCGCAAGGAAACACCATATATTTT. Translation gives CASRSGSQGNTIYF.

The rearrangement joins TRBV19 to TRBJ2-1; a possible D gene is TRBD2 (6 bases). Germline V lookup: CDR1 LNHDA, CDR2 SQIVND (reference sequence). The CDR3 sequence is 15 residues long. Trimming took 3 bases from V and 0 from J, leaving 9 bases between them. The CDR3 nucleotides are TGTGCCAGTAGTATGGGGGGACTCTCCTACAATGAGCAGTTCTTC. This encodes CASSMGGLSYNEQFF.

This clone was counted a few times. The chain employs TRBV11-2 and TRBJ2-5; D gene unclear. The germline V and J ends were trimmed by 5 bases and 6 bases, with 7 bases remaining between them. Germline V gene data show CDR1 as SGHAT and CDR2 as FQNNGV. The length of the CDR3 is 11 residues. The CDR3 is CASSPEQTQYF. The CDR3, as DNA: TGTGCCAGCAGCCCCGAGCAGACCCAGTACTTC.

The DNA for the CDR3 is TGTGCCATCGGAAGGGCTGATGTGACGACGAACTATGGCTACACCTTC. Protein sequence: CAIGRADVTTNYGYTF. The chain has TRBV10-3 and TRBJ1-2; D gene ambiguous. CDR3 size: 16 residues. Germline V gene sequence: CDR1 ENHRY, CDR2 SYGVKD. Trimming took 8 bases from V and 2 from J, leaving 21 bases between them.

The rearrangement joins TRBV7-7 to TRBJ2-2; a weak D match, TRBD2 (5 bases). V was pared by 6 bases and J by 4 bases, with 12 bases between. CDR3 length: 14 residues. Germline V CDR1 and CDR2: SSHAT, FNYEAQ (reference sequence). In DNA, the CDR3 is TGTGCCAGCAGTCCTAGCCAGGTCACCGGGGAGCTGTTTTTT. Amino acid sequence: CASSPSQVTGELFF.

This clone was counted between two and nine times. The chain has TRBV7-2 and TRBJ2-3; D may be TRBD2 (5 bases). Trimming cost V 3 bases and J 2 bases, with 12 bases left between them. In germline, CDR1 is SGHTA, CDR2 FQGNSA. This CDR3 contains 15 residues. CDR3 region: CASSFGGRVTDTQYF. The DNA of the CDR3 is TGTGCCAGCAGCTTCGGAGGTAGGGTCACAGATACGCAGTATTTT. Together with reference TRBV7-2 and TRBJ2-3, the CDR3 gives the full variable domain: GAGVSQSPSNKVTEKGKDVELRCDPISGHTALYWYRQSLGQGLEFLIYFQGNSAPDKSGLPSDRFSAERTGGSVSTLTIQRTQQEDSAVYLCASSFGGRVTDTQYFGPGTRLTVL.

The gene calls are TRBV2 and TRBJ1-3; D unclear. CDR3 length equals 14 residues. V lost 8 bases and J lost 0, with 11 bases in between. Germline lookup yields CDR1 SNHLY and CDR2 FYNNEI. CDR3 coding DNA: TGTGCCAGCCGGACGGATAACTCTGGAAACACCATATATTTT. This gives the protein CASRTDNSGNTIYF.

The chain carries TRBV7-2 and TRBJ2-3; 11 positions agree with TRBD2. CDR1 is SGHTA and CDR2 is FQGNSA in the germline V gene. The CDR3 spans 16 residues. Trimming at V came to 2 bases and at J to 6 bases, leaving 7 bases not matched to a gene. The CDR3 region is CASSLIAGGPHDTQYF. CDR3 in DNA: TGTGCCAGCAGCTTAATAGCGGGGGGGCCTCACGATACGCAGTATTTT.

The genes are TRBV6-5 and TRBJ2-7; D remains ambiguous. The ends were cut back, 5 bases at V and 0 bases at J, with 11 bases in the middle. The germline gives CDR1 MNHEY, CDR2 SVGAGI. The CDR3 runs 14 residues. CDR3 DNA sequence: TGTGCCAGCAGTGGGTCCTGGTACTCCTACGAGCAGTACTTC. Translated: CASSGSWYSYEQYF.

A single count supports this clone. The V and J genes are TRBV19 and TRBJ1-1, with a weak D call TRBD1 (5 bases). The CDR3 has 15 residues. Trimming took 5 bases from V and 0 from J, leaving 13 bases between them. Germline assignment: CDR1 LNHDA and CDR2 SQIVND (reference sequence). The CDR3 spells CASSQRTSLNTEAFF. The CDR3 DNA follows: TGTGCCAGTAGTCAACGGACATCCTTGAACACTGAAGCTTTCTTT.

J is TRBJ1-2 and V is TRBV29-1; D may be TRBD1 (5 bases). CDR3 length: 12 amino acids. V was trimmed by 5 bases and J by 5 bases, leaving 12 bases between them. CDR1 and CDR2 (germline): SQVTM, ANQGSEA. The CDR3 protein is CSVTDTPYGYTF. The CDR3 bases are TGCAGCGTTACGGACACCCCATATGGCTACACCTTC.

The V and J genes are TRBV6-5 and TRBJ2-2, with D unresolved. This CDR3 spans 15 amino acids. Germline loops: CDR1 MNHEY, CDR2 SVGAGI. The V gene lost 0 bases and the J gene lost 1 base, with 6 bases spanning the gap. The CDR3 here is CASSYSSENTGELFF. Written as DNA, the CDR3 is TGTGCCAGCAGTTACTCGTCGGAGAACACCGGGGAGCTGTTTTTT.

The CDR3, as DNA: TGTGCCAGCAGCCCAAGACCCGGTTCCAATGAGCAGTTCTTC. Translation gives CASSPRPGSNEQFF. The V and J genes are TRBV11-3 and TRBJ2-1; D gene ambiguous. The CDR3 contains 14 residues. V lost 5 bases to trimming and J lost 6 bases, with 14 bases between them. Germline CDR1 reads SGHNT; CDR2 reads YENEEA.

This chain joins TRBV14 and TRBJ2-4, with no clear D. CDR3 length: 14 residues. The germline gives CDR1 SGHDN, CDR2 FVKESK. Trimming removed 4 bases from V and 6 bases from J, with 13 bases in between. The DNA for the CDR3 is TGTGCCAGCAGCCCCCTCGGGCCCGGAAACATTCAGTACTTC. This gives the protein CASSPLGPGNIQYF.